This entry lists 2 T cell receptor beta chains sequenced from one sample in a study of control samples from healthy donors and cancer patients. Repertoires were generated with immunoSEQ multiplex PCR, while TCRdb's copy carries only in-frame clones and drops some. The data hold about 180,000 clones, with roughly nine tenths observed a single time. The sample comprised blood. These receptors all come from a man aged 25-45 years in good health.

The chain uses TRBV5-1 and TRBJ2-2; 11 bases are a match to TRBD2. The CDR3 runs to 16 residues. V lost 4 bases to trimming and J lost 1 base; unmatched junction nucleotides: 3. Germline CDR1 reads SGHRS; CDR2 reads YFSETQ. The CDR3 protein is CASSLGTSGNTGELFF. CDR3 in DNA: TGCGCCAGCAGCCTGGGGACTAGCGGGAACACCGGGGAGCTGTTTTTT.

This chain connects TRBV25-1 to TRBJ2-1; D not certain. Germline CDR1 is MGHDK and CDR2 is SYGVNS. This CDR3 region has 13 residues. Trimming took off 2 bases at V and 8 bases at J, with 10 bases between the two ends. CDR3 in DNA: TGTGCCAGCAGTGAACGGCTCACCGATGAGCAGTTCTTC. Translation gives CASSERLTDEQFF.